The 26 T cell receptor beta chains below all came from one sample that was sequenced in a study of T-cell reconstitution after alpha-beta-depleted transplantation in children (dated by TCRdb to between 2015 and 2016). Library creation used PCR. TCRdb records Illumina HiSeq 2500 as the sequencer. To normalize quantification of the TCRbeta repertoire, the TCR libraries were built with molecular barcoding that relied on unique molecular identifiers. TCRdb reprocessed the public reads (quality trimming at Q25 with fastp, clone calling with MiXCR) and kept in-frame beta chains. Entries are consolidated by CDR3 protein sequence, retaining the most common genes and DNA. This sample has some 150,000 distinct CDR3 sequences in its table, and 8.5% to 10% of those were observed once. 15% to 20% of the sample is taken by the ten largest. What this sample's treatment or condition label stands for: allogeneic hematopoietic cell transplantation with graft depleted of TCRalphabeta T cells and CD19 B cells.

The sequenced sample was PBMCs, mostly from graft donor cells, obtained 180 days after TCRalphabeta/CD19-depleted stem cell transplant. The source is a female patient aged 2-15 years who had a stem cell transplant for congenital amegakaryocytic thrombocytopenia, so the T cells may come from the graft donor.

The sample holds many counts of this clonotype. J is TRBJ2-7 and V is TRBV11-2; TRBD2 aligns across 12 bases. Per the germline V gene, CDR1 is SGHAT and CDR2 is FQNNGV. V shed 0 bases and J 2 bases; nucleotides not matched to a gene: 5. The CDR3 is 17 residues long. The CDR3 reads CASSLELAGGFPYEQYF. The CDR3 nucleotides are TGTGCCAGCAGCTTAGAACTAGCGGGAGGTTTCCCCTACGAGCAGTACTTC.

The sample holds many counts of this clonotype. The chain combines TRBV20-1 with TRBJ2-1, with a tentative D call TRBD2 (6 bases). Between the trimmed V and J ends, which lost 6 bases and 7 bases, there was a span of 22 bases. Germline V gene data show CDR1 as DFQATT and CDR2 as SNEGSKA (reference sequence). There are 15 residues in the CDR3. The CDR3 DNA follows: TGCAGTGCCCTAGGGACTGACTTACAAACGAATGAGCAGTTCTTC. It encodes CSALGTDLQTNEQFF.

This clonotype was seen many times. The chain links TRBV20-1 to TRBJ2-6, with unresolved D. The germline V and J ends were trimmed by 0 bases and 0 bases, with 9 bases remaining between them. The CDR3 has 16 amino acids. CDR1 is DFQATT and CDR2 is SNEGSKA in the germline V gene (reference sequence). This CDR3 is CSAREDRFSGANVLTF. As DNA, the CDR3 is TGCAGTGCTAGAGAAGATCGTTTCTCTGGGGCCAACGTCCTGACTTTC.

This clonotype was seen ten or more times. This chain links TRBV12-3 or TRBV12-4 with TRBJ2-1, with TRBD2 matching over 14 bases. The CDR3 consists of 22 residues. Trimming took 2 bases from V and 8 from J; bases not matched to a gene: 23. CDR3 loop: CASSLRFDRRLGLAGVLHEQFF. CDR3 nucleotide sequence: TGTGCCAGCAGTTTAAGGTTCGACAGGCGGTTGGGACTAGCGGGGGTTTTACATGAGCAGTTCTTC.

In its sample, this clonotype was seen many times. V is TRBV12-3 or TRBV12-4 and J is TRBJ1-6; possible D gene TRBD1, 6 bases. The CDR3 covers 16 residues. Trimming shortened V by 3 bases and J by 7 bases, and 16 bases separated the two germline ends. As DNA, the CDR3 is TGTGCCAGCAGTTTCTCGGGGGCGGGAGGCAATTCACCCCTCCACTTT. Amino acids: CASSFSGAGGNSPLHF.

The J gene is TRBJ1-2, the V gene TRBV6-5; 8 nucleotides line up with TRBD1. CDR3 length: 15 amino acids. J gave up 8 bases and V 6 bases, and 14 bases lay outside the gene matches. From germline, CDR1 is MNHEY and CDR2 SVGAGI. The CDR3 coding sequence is TGTGCCAGCAGAATGGACAGGGCGACTTTTTGGGGCTACACCTTC. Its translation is CASRMDRATFWGYTF.

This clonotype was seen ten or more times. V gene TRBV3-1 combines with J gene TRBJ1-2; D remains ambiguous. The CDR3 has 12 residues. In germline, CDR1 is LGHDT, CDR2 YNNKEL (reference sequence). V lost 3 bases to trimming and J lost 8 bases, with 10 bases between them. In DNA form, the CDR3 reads TGTGCCAGCAGCCATCTAGCGAGGGGCTACACCTTC. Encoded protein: CASSHLARGYTF.

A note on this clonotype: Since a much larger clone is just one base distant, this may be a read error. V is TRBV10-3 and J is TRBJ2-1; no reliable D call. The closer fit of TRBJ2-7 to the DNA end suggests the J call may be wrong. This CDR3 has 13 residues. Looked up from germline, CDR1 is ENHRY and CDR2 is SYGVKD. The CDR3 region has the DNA TGTGCCATCAGTGCGATAACCCACAATGAGCAGTACTTC. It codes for CAISAITHNEQYF.

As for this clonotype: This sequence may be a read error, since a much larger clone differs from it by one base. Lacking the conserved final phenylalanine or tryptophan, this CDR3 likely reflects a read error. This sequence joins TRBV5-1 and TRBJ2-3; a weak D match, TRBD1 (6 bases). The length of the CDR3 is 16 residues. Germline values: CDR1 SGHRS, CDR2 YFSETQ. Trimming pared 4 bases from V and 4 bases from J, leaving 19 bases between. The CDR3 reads CASSPRIQGTADTQYS. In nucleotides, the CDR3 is TGCGCCAGCAGCCCTCGAATCCAGGGGACGGCAGATACGCAGTATTCT.

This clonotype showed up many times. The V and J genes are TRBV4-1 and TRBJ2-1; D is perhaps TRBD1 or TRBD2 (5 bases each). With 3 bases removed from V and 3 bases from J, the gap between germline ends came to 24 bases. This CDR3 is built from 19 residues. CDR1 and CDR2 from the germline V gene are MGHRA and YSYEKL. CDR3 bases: TGCGCCAGCAGCCATCCCCCGGGACCCGTAACCCAGCTCTACAATGAGCAGTTCTTC. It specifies CASSHPPGPVTQLYNEQFF.

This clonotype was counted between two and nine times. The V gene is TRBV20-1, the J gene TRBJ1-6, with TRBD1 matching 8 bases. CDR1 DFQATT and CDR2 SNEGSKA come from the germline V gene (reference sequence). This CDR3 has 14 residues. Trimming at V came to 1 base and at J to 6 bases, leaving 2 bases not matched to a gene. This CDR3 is CSARAGQVNSPLHF. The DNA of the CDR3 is TGCAGTGCTAGAGCGGGACAGGTTAATTCACCCCTCCACTTT.

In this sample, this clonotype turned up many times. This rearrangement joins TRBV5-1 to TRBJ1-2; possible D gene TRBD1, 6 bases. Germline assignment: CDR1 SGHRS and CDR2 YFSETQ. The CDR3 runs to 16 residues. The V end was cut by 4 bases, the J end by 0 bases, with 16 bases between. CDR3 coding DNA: TGCGCCAGCAGCCTGACAGGCCCTCCGCCTAACTATGGCTACACCTTC. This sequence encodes CASSLTGPPPNYGYTF.

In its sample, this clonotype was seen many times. CDR3 residues: CASRRKAYEQYF. The CDR3 DNA follows: TGTGCCAGCCGTCGGAAAGCCTACGAGCAGTACTTC. The chain carries TRBV9 and TRBJ2-7; D gene uncertain. The CDR3 covers 12 residues. CDR1 is SGDLS and CDR2 is YYNGEE in the germline V gene. The germline V and J ends were trimmed by 7 bases and 2 bases, with 10 bases remaining between them.

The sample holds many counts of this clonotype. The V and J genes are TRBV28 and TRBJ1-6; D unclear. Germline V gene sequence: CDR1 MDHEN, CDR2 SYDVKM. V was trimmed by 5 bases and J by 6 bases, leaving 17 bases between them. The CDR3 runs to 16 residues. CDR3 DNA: TGTGCCAGCAGTCCCGAGGGCCGGCCGGGTAATTCACCCCTCCACTTT. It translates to CASSPEGRPGNSPLHF.

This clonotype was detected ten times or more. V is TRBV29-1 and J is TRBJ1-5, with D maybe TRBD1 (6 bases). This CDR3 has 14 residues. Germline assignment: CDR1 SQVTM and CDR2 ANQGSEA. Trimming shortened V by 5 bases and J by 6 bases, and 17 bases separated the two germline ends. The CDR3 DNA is TGCAGCGTTCTTACACAGGGTCTGTCTCAGCCCCAGCATTTT. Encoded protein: CSVLTQGLSQPQHF.

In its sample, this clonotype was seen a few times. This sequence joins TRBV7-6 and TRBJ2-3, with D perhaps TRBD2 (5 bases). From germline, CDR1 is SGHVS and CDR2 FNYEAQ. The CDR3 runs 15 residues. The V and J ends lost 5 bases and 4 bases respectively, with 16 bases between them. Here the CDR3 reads CASSGSHLRPDTQYF. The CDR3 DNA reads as TGTGCCAGCAGCGGGAGTCACCTCCGTCCAGATACGCAGTATTTT.

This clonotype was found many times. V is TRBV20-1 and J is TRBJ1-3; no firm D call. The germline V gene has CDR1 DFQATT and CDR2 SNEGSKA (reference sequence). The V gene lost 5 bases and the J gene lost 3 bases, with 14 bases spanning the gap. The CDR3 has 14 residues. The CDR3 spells CSAVTIGFGNTIYF. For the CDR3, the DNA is TGCAGTGCTGTTACCATAGGGTTTGGAAACACCATATATTTT.

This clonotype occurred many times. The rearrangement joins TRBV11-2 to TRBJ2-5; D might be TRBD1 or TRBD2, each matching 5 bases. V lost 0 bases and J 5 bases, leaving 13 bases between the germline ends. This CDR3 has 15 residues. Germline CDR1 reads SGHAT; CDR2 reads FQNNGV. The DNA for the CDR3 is TGTGCCAGCAGCTTAGATCTTGGGGGATGGGAGACCCAGTACTTC. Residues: CASSLDLGGWETQYF.

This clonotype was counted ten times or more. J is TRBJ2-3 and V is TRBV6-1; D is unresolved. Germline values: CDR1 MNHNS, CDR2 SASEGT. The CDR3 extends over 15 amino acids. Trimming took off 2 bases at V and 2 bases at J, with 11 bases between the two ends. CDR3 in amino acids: CASSESGPYTDTQYF. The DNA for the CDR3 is TGTGCCAGCAGTGAATCCGGACCGTACACAGATACGCAGTATTTT.

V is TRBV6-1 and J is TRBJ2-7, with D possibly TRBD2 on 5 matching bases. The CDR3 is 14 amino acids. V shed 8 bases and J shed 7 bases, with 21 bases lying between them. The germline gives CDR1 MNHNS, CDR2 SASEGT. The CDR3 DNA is TGTGCCAGCGTGGATCCAGGCCCGCGAGGGGAGCAGTACTTC. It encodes CASVDPGPRGEQYF.

CDR3 loop: CAMSLAGGLTTYEQYF. The CDR3 DNA reads TGTGCCATGAGCTTGGCCGGGGGACTAACCACCTACGAGCAGTACTTC. The V call is TRBV10-3, the J call TRBJ2-7; 7 bases agree with TRBD2. This CDR3 region has 16 residues. The V gene end was trimmed by 9 bases and the J gene end by 2 bases; junction bases not matched to a gene: 16. Germline loops: CDR1 ENHRY, CDR2 SYGVKD.

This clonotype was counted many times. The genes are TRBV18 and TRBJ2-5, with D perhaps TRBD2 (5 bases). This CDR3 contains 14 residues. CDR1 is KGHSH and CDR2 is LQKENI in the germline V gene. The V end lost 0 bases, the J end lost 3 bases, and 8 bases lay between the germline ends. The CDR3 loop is CASSPPNGEETQYF. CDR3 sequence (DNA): TGTGCCAGCTCACCACCAAACGGGGAAGAGACCCAGTACTTC.

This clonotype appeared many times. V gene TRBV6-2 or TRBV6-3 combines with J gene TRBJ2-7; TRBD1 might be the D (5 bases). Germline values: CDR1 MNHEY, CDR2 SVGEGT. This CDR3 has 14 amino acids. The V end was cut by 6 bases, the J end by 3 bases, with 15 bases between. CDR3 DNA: TGTGCCAGCAGCTGGGGCACGTACTACTACGAGCAGTACTTC. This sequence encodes CASSWGTYYYEQYF.

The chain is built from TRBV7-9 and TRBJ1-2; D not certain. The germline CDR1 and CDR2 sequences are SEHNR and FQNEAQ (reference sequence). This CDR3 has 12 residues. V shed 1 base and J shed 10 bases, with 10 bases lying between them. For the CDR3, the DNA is TGTGCCAGCAGCTTAGACCGATTACCCTACACCTTC. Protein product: CASSLDRLPYTF. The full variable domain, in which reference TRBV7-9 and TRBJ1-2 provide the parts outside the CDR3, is DTGVSQNPRHKITKRGQNVTFRCDPISEHNRLYWYRQTLGQGPEFLTYFQNEAQLEKSRLLSDRFSAERPKGSFSTLEIQRTEQGDSAMYLCASSLDRLPYTFGSGTRLTVV.

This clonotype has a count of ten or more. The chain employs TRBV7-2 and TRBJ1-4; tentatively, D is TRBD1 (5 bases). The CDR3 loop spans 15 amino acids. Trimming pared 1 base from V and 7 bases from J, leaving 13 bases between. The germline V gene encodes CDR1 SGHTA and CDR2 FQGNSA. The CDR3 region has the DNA TGTGCCAGCAGCTTAGGAGTTGGAGGGGTTGAAAAACTGTTTTTT. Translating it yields CASSLGVGGVEKLFF.

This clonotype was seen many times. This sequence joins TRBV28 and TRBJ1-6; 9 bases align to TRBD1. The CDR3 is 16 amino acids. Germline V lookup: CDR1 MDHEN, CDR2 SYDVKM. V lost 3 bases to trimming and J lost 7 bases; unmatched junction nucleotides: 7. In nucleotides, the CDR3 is TGTGCCAGCAGTTTCCCTATTGGACAGGGGAATTCACCCCTCCACTTT. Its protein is CASSFPIGQGNSPLHF. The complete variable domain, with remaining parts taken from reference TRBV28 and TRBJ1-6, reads DVKVTQSSRYLVKRTGEKVFLECVQDMDHENMFWYRQDPGLGLRLIYFSYDVKMKEKGDIPEGYSVSREKKERFSLILESASTNQTSMYLCASSFPIGQGNSPLHFGNGTRLTVT.